These 7 T cell receptor beta chains share one sample of origin, sequenced in a study of identifying expanded T cells in peripheral blood. Some clones are missing from TCRdb's copy, which holds only in-frame ones; the method was immunoSEQ multiplex PCR. Among tens of thousands of clones listed, 88% were seen once. Sequencing used blood. The receptors come from a person aged 18 to 70 in good health.

Turning to this clone: The sample carries other DNA sequences with the same CDR3. The chain combines TRBV28 with TRBJ2-1; 7 nucleotides align to TRBD2. The V gene end was trimmed by 7 bases and the J gene end by 3 bases; junction bases not matched to a gene: 6. The germline V gene has CDR1 MDHEN and CDR2 SYDVKM. The CDR3 is 14 residues long. The CDR3 is CASKTSGDYNEQFF. In DNA, the CDR3 is TGTGCCAGCAAAACCAGCGGGGACTACAATGAGCAGTTCTTC.

The chain carries TRBV5-6 and TRBJ2-5; D uncertain. The CDR3 sequence is 14 residues long. From germline, CDR1 is SGHDT and CDR2 YYEEEE. Trimming removed 1 base from V and 1 base from J, with 8 bases in between. The DNA for the CDR3 is TGTGCCAGCAGCTTGAACGGTGGCCAAGAGACCCAGTACTTC. Translating gives CASSLNGGQETQYF.

The chain has TRBV7-9 and TRBJ1-1; no clear D. Deletions cut 7 bases from V and 8 bases from J, with 11 bases between. CDR1 is SEHNR, CDR2 FQNEAQ, per germline (reference sequence). CDR3 length: 11 residues. CDR3 DNA: TGTGCCAGCAAGGAGGAATCAGAAGCTTTCTTT. Amino acids: CASKEESEAFF.

The rearrangement links TRBV18 to TRBJ2-1, with 11 bases fitting TRBD2. This CDR3 is built from 16 residues. Trimming removed 5 bases from V and 5 bases from J; junction bases left unmatched: 8. Per germline, CDR1 KGHSH and CDR2 LQKENI. CDR3 sequence (DNA): TGTGCCAGCTCAGATCTAGCGGGGGGAGCGGACAATGAGCAGTTCTTC. Its translation is CASSDLAGGADNEQFF. Based on the CDR3 plus reference TRBV18 and TRBJ2-1, the full variable domain is NAGVMQNPRHLVRRRGQEARLRCSPMKGHSHVYWYRQLPEEGLKFMVYLQKENIIDESGMPKERFSAEFPKEGPSILRIQQVVRGDSAAYFCASSDLAGGADNEQFFGPGTRLTVL.

V usage is TRBV10-3 and J usage is TRBJ1-1; the match to TRBD1 covers 11 bases. With 8 bases clipped from V and 5 bases from J, the junction kept 1 base outside the gene matches. The germline V gene has CDR1 ENHRY and CDR2 SYGVKD. This CDR3 is 12 amino acids long. Here the CDR3 reads CAIRDRGTEAFF. CDR3 coding DNA: TGTGCCATCCGGGACAGGGGGACTGAAGCTTTCTTT.

This clone was seen more than once but under ten times. The CDR3 DNA reads TGTGCCAGCGGGGGGGTTGTCTATGGCTACACCTTC. Protein product: CASGGVVYGYTF. The rearrangement joins TRBV2 to TRBJ1-2, with D maybe TRBD1 (5 bases). There are 12 residues in the CDR3. Germline lookup yields CDR1 SNHLY and CDR2 FYNNEI. V was shortened by 8 bases and J by 4 bases, with 11 bases between the two germline ends.

The rearrangement uses TRBV9 and TRBJ1-2; D gene ambiguous. V lost 2 bases and J 0 bases, leaving 11 bases between the germline ends. The CDR3 has 15 residues. Germline V gives CDR1 SGDLS, CDR2 YYNGEE. Here the CDR3 reads CASSVFVVPNYGYTF. In nucleotides, the CDR3 is TGTGCCAGCAGCGTTTTCGTAGTTCCTAACTATGGCTACACCTTC.